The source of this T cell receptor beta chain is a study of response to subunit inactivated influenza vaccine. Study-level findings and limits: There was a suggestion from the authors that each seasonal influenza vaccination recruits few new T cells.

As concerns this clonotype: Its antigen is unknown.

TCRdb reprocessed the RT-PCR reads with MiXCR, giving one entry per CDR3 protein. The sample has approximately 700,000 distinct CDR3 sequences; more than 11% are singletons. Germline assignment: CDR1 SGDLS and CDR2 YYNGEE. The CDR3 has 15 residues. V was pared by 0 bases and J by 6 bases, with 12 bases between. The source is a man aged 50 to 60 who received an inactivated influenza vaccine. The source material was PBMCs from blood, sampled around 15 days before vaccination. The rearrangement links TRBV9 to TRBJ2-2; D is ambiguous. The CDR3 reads CASSVGPGPSGELFF. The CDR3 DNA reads TGTGCCAGCAGCGTAGGGCCCGGTCCATCCGGGGAGCTGTTTTTT. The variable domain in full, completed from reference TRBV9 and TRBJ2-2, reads DSGVTQTPKHLITATGQRVTLRCSPRSGDLSVYWYQQSLDQGLQFLIQYYNGEERAKGNILERFSAQQFPDLHSELNLSSLELGDSALYFCASSVGPGPSGELFFGEGSRLTVL.